Below are 28 T cell receptor beta chains sequenced from a single sample in a study of shared clonotypes between healthy human individuals. The data were produced by immunoSEQ multiplex PCR, yet TCRdb's version contains in-frame clones alone and is incomplete. The sample lists roughly 2.5 million clones, roughly 92% occurring once. Sequencing used naive CD4+ T cells sorted from blood. Subset denoted: CD45RA+ positively selected. These receptors originate from a man younger than 35 in good health.

In this sample, this clone turned up once. The CDR3 reads CASSLPPGQGPINYGYTF. DNA for the CDR3: TGTGCCAGCAGCTTACCTCCGGGACAGGGGCCAATAAACTATGGCTACACCTTC. The rearrangement joins TRBV7-9 to TRBJ1-2, with 10 bases identical to TRBD1. Germline trimming cut 2 bases from V and 2 bases from J; bases unmatched to any gene: 11. Germline CDR1 reads SEHNR; CDR2 reads FQNEAQ (reference sequence). There are 18 residues in the CDR3.

The J gene is TRBJ2-1, the V gene TRBV5-4, with 13 positions matching TRBD2. Trimming at V came to 4 bases and at J to 7 bases, leaving 8 bases not matched to a gene. Germline V gene data show CDR1 as SGHNT and CDR2 as YYREEE (reference sequence). The CDR3 has 16 residues. CDR3 nucleotides: TGTGCCAGCAGCACCTGGACTAGCGGGAGTGGGAATGAGCAGTTCTTC. Translating it yields CASSTWTSGSGNEQFF. Drawing the rest from reference TRBV5-4 and TRBJ2-1, the complete variable domain is ETGVTQSPTHLIKTRGQQVTLRCSSQSGHNTVSWYQQALGQGPQFIFQYYREEENGRGNFPPRFSGLQFPNYSSELNVNALELDDSALYLCASSTWTSGSGNEQFFGPGTRLTVL.

The chain links TRBV30 to TRBJ1-2; D possibly corresponds to TRBD1 (5 bases). The CDR3 has 11 amino acids. V shed 1 base and J shed 8 bases, with 8 bases lying between them. Per germline, CDR1 GTSNPN and CDR2 SVGIG (reference sequence). Here the CDR3 DNA reads TGTGCCTGGAGTGATGGGGGAGGCTACACCTTC. This encodes CAWSDGGGYTF. Combining the CDR3 with reference TRBV30 and TRBJ1-2 gives the whole variable domain SQTIHQWPATLVQPVGSPLSLECTVEGTSNPNLYWYRQAAGRGLQLLFYSVGIGQISSEVPQNLSASRPQDRQFILSSKKLLLSDSGFYLCAWSDGGGYTFGSGTRLTVV.

V usage is TRBV28 and J usage is TRBJ2-7; D might be TRBD1 (6 bases). V lost 7 bases and J lost 4, with 14 bases in between. This CDR3 is built from 13 residues. CDR1 and CDR2 from the germline V gene are MDHEN and SYDVKM. The CDR3 sequence: CASIQQGVYEQYF. The DNA of the CDR3 is TGTGCCAGCATTCAACAGGGTGTGTACGAGCAGTACTTC.

J is TRBJ2-7 and V is TRBV6-5; no clear D gene. The length of the CDR3 is 15 residues. The V gene's germline CDR1 is MNHEY and CDR2 SVGAGI. V lost 0 bases to trimming and J lost 3 bases, with 12 bases between them. The CDR3 nucleotides are TGTGCCAGCAGTTACTCGGGCGGAGCCGTCTACGAGCAGTACTTC. This gives the protein CASSYSGGAVYEQYF.

This clone has a handful of counts. The CDR3 nucleotides are TGTGCCAGCGGAGTGACAGGGGGCCCTACTTCACCCCTCCACTTT. This encodes CASGVTGGPTSPLHF. V is TRBV9 and J is TRBJ1-6; 10 bases are a match to TRBD1. The CDR3 totals 15 residues. In germline, CDR1 is SGDLS, CDR2 YYNGEE. Trimming removed 7 bases from V and 9 bases from J; junction bases left unmatched: 10.

The chain recombines TRBV7-2 with TRBJ2-2; D gene uncertain. Germline CDR1 SGHTA, CDR2 FQGNSA. This CDR3 has 16 amino acids. Trimming left V 2 bases short and J 3 bases short, with 13 bases between. The CDR3: CASSLIRLEYTGELFF. As DNA, the CDR3 is TGTGCCAGCAGCTTAATCCGTCTAGAATACACCGGGGAGCTGTTTTTT.

This clone was seen a single time. The chain links TRBV9 to TRBJ2-2; 9 nucleotides line up with TRBD2. The ends lost 0 bases at V and 8 bases at J; junction bases unmatched: 5. This CDR3 comprises 15 residues. The germline V gene has CDR1 SGDLS and CDR2 YYNGEE. The CDR3 nucleotides are TGTGCCAGCAGCGTAGGCCCTAGCGGGGCTGGGGAGCTGTTTTTT. Protein: CASSVGPSGAGELFF.

This chain connects TRBV28 to TRBJ1-5; tentatively, D is TRBD1 (5 bases). This CDR3 comprises 15 residues. V gave up 2 bases and J gave up 2 bases, with 10 bases separating them. Germline CDR1 MDHEN, CDR2 SYDVKM. This chain's CDR3 is CASSLQQGGNQPQHF. The CDR3 nucleotides are TGTGCCAGCAGTTTACAGCAGGGTGGCAATCAGCCCCAGCATTTT.

The V and J genes are TRBV6-5 and TRBJ2-7; 8 bases are a match to TRBD2. The CDR3 is 16 residues long. The V gene's germline CDR1 is MNHEY and CDR2 SVGAGI. With 4 bases clipped from V and 3 bases from J, the junction kept 11 bases outside the gene matches. CDR3 amino acids: CASSSLAERFIYEQYF. As DNA, the CDR3 is TGTGCCAGCAGTTCACTAGCGGAAAGGTTCATCTACGAGCAGTACTTC.

The V gene is TRBV5-1, the J gene TRBJ2-2; no clear D. The germline V gene has CDR1 SGHRS and CDR2 YFSETQ. V dropped 2 bases and J dropped 6 bases, with 14 bases sitting between them. This CDR3 spans 15 amino acids. The CDR3 DNA follows: TGCGCCAGCAGCTTAAGCGTCGGGTCCCCCGGGGAGCTGTTTTTT. Residues: CASSLSVGSPGELFF.

The V call is TRBV5-1, the J call TRBJ2-1; D is unclear. Germline V gene lookup returns CDR1 SGHRS and CDR2 YFSETQ. Deletions cut 0 bases from V and 2 bases from J, with 12 bases between. The CDR3 has 16 residues. The CDR3 nucleotides are TGCGCCAGCAGCTTGGCCAAGGCTTGGGCCTACAATGAGCAGTTCTTC. Amino acid sequence: CASSLAKAWAYNEQFF. Full variable domain (rest looked up from reference TRBV5-1 and TRBJ2-1): KAGVTQTPRYLIKTRGQQVTLSCSPISGHRSVSWYQQTPGQGLQFLFEYFSETQRNKGNFPGRFSGRQFSNSRSEMNVSTLELGDSALYLCASSLAKAWAYNEQFFGPGTRLTVL.

About this clone: A junction end diverges from the germline sequence, so it may reflect a read error. The chain uses TRBV4-1 and TRBJ2-1; the D gene is possibly TRBD2 (6 bases). The CDR3 loop spans 15 amino acids. Germline-derived CDR1 and CDR2 are MGHRA and YSYEKL. CDR3 in amino acids: CASSPGEGLLSLGIF. The CDR3 coding sequence is TGCGCCAGCAGCCCGGGTGAGGGACTCCTCTCCCTGGGGATCTTC.

The J gene is TRBJ2-7, the V gene TRBV7-6; 10 bases map to TRBD2. The CDR3 covers 15 residues. Per germline, CDR1 SGHVS and CDR2 FNYEAQ. The trim removed 3 bases at V and 7 bases at J, leaving 9 bases unmatched. The CDR3 DNA is TGTGCCAGCAGCTTTCGGCTAGCGGGAGCGGGGGAGCAGTACTTC. This translates into CASSFRLAGAGEQYF.

The genes are TRBV5-6 and TRBJ2-7, with 10 positions matching TRBD1. CDR3 size: 15 residues. With 4 bases clipped from V and 3 bases from J, the junction kept 7 bases outside the gene matches. The germline V gene encodes CDR1 SGHDT and CDR2 YYEEEE. The CDR3 here is CASSPGQGYYYEQYF. In DNA form, the CDR3 reads TGTGCCAGCAGCCCGGGACAGGGGTATTACTACGAGCAGTACTTC.

This clone has a single count. V is TRBV29-1 and J is TRBJ1-3; D is uncertain. The CDR3 runs 17 residues. Deletions cut 0 bases from V and 0 bases from J, with 15 bases between. Germline V gene lookup returns CDR1 SQVTM and CDR2 ANQGSEA. The CDR3 coding sequence is TGCAGCGTTGAAGAGCGAGGCGATTACTACTCTGGAAACACCATATATTTT. Translated, it gives CSVEERGDYYSGNTIYF.

The V and J genes are TRBV30 and TRBJ1-6; the D is unclear. Germline CDR1 is GTSNPN and CDR2 is SVGIG (reference sequence). Between the trimmed V and J ends, which lost 0 bases and 12 bases, there was a span of 15 bases. The CDR3 covers 14 residues. CDR3 DNA: TGTGCCTGGAGTGTAGAGTCGCTCGCGGGACCCCTCCACTTT. As protein: CAWSVESLAGPLHF.

The V call is TRBV30, the J call TRBJ1-5, with TRBD1 identical over 8 bases. V dropped 4 bases and J dropped 8; count of bases not matched to a gene: 10. Per germline, CDR1 GTSNPN and CDR2 SVGIG (reference sequence). The CDR3 covers 14 residues. This CDR3 is CAWNKNRGFEPQHF. CDR3 DNA sequence: TGTGCCTGGAACAAAAACAGGGGGTTTGAGCCCCAGCATTTT.

V gene TRBV6-1 combines with J gene TRBJ2-2, with D perhaps TRBD1 (6 bases). Germline V gives CDR1 MNHNS, CDR2 SASEGT. This CDR3 contains 13 residues. The ends were cut back, 6 bases at V and 5 bases at J, with 10 bases in the middle. CDR3 coding DNA: TGTGCCAGCAGCCTTACAGGGACCGGGGAGCTGTTTTTT. Translating gives CASSLTGTGELFF.

The V call is TRBV6-1, the J call TRBJ2-7, with 13 positions matching TRBD2. CDR3 length equals 14 residues. Trimming at V came to 4 bases and at J to 7 bases, leaving 4 bases not matched to a gene. CDR1 and CDR2 (germline): MNHNS, SASEGT. This CDR3 is CASSVLAGGGEQYF. DNA of the CDR3: TGTGCCAGCAGTGTACTAGCGGGAGGGGGTGAGCAGTACTTC.

The chain carries TRBV18 and TRBJ2-3; TRBD2 aligns across 8 bases. Germline lookup yields CDR1 KGHSH and CDR2 LQKENI. The CDR3 has 16 amino acids. The ends lost 5 bases at V and 3 bases at J; junction bases unmatched: 10. The CDR3 region has the DNA TGTGCCAGCTCAGGTCCCGGGACTAGAGGTACAGATACGCAGTATTTT. This encodes CASSGPGTRGTDTQYF.

This chain connects TRBV7-8 to TRBJ2-2; D may be TRBD2 (5 bases). Trimming shortened V by 5 bases and J by 7 bases, and 17 bases separated the two germline ends. The CDR3 sequence is 15 residues long. CDR1 is SGHVS and CDR2 is FQNEAQ in the germline V gene. The chain's CDR3 is CASSAVAPGGGELFF. CDR3 bases: TGTGCCAGCAGCGCAGTAGCGCCCGGCGGCGGGGAGCTGTTTTTT.

With respect to this clone: Possible read error: a much larger clone is one base away. Other DNA sequences of this sample code for an identical CDR3. J is TRBJ1-1 and V is TRBV7-2; tentative D call: TRBD1 (6 bases). This CDR3 comprises 13 residues. Germline CDR1 and CDR2: SGHTA and FQGNSA. V was shortened by 4 bases and J by 1 base, with 7 bases between the two germline ends. The CDR3 is CASSSDRNTEAFF. The CDR3 DNA sequence: TGTGCCAGCAGCTCGGACAGGAACACTGAAGCTTTCTTT.

The chain is built from TRBV5-1 and TRBJ2-3; 7 nucleotides agree with TRBD1. Losses at the gene ends were 0 bases for V and 0 bases for J; bases not matched to a gene: 4. CDR3 length equals 16 residues. The V gene's germline CDR1 is SGHRS and CDR2 YFSETQ. DNA for the CDR3: TGCGCCAGCAGCTTGGAAGGGGGCCCCAGCACAGATACGCAGTATTTT. This gives the protein CASSLEGGPSTDTQYF.

The chain combines TRBV28 with TRBJ1-2; 7 bases are shared with TRBD1. The junction had 5 bases not matched to a gene; V was cut back by 3 bases and J by 7 bases. The V gene's germline CDR1 is MDHEN and CDR2 SYDVKM. This CDR3 spans 13 amino acids. In DNA form, the CDR3 reads TGTGCCAGCAGTTTTCAGGGGGATTTTGGCTACACCTTC. It is translated as CASSFQGDFGYTF.

This clone was seen just once. The sample holds other DNA sequences that translate to the same CDR3. V gene TRBV4-1 combines with J gene TRBJ2-3, with D possibly being TRBD1 or TRBD2 (5 bases each). Trimming removed 1 base from V and 1 base from J, with 9 bases in between. Looked up from germline, CDR1 is MGHRA and CDR2 is YSYEKL. The CDR3 consists of 15 residues. CDR3 protein: CASSQGGSGTDTQYF. The CDR3 region has the DNA TGCGCCAGCAGCCAAGGGGGGTCAGGCACAGATACGCAGTATTTT.

In regard to this clone: Other DNA sequences in the sample encode the same CDR3. The chain carries TRBV29-1 and TRBJ2-5, with a weak D call TRBD2 (5 bases). Germline V gene lookup returns CDR1 SQVTM and CDR2 ANQGSEA. The CDR3 has 11 residues. Deletions cut 4 bases from V and 5 bases from J, with 8 bases between. The CDR3 is CSVGGSETQYF. For the CDR3, the DNA is TGCAGCGTTGGTGGGAGCGAGACCCAGTACTTC. The entire variable domain, with the rest obtained from reference TRBV29-1 and TRBJ2-5, is as follows: SAVISQKPSRDICQRGTSLTIQCQVDSQVTMMFWYRQQPGQSLTLIATANQGSEATYESGFVIDKFPISRPNLTFSTLTVSNMSPEDSSIYLCSVGGSETQYFGPGTRLLVL.

This clone occurred a few times. The V call is TRBV7-9, the J call TRBJ2-1; no reliable D call. The CDR3 consists of 16 residues. Per germline, CDR1 SEHNR and CDR2 FQNEAQ (reference sequence). The germline V and J ends were trimmed by 3 bases and 3 bases, with 15 bases remaining between them. CDR3 amino acids: CASSLSLGPSYNEQFF. DNA for the CDR3: TGTGCCAGCAGCTTGAGCCTCGGTCCAAGCTACAATGAGCAGTTCTTC.